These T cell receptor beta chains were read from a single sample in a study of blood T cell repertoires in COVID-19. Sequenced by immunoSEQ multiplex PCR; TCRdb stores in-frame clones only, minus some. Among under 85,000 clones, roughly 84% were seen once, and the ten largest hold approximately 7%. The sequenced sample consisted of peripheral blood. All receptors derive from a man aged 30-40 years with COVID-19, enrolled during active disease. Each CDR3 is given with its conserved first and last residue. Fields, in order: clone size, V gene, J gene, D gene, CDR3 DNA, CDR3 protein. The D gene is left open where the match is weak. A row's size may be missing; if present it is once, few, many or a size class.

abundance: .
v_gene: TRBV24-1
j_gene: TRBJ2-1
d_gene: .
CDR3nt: TGTGCCACCAGTGACCGGGGGGGACAGACCAATGAGCAGTTCTTC
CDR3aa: CATSDRGGQTNEQFF

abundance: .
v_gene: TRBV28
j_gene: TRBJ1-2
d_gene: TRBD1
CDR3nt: TGTGCCAGCAAGACATTGGCAGGGGGCGGGGTTGGCTACACCTTC
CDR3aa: CASKTLAGGGVGYTF

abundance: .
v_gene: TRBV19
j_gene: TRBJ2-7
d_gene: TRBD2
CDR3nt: TGTGCCAGTAGTATGGGGACTAGCGGGAGAGGCGAGCAGTACTTC
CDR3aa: CASSMGTSGRGEQYF

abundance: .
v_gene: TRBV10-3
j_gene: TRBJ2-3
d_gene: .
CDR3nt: TGTGCCATCAGGCTTACAGGGACCTCAGATACGCAGTATTTT
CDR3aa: CAIRLTGTSDTQYF

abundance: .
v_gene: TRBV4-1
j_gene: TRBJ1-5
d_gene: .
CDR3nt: TGCGCCAGCAGCCGATACCTCTCAGAACGCAATCAGCCCCAGCATTTT
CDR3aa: CASSRYLSERNQPQHF

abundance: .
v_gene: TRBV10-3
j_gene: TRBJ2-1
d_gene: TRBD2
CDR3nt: TGTGCCACTCGGGGGGGTGTCGAGCAGTTCTTC
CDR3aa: CATRGGVEQFF

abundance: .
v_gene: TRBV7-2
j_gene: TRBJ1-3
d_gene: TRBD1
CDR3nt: TGTGCCAGCAGTTCGGACAGGGCCTCTGGAAACACCATATATTTT
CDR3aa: CASSSDRASGNTIYF

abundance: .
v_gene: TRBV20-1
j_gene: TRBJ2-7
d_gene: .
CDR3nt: TGCAGTGCCACGCGGCAGGAGGTGCAGTACTTC
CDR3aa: CSATRQEVQYF

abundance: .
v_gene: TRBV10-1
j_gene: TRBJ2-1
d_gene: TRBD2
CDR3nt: TGCGCCAGCAGTGAGGTAGCGGGAGAAGATAATGAGCAGTTCTTC
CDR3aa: CASSEVAGEDNEQFF

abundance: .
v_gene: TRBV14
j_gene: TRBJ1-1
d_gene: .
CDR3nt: TGTGCCAGCAGCCAAGTAACGGGGACAACCAGTGAAGCTTTCTTT
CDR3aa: CASSQVTGTTSEAFF

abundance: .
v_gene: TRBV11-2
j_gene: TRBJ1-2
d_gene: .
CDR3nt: TGTGCCAGCAGCCTTAAAGGGGCAGAAGTTGTCTATGGCTACACCTTC
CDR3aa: CASSLKGAEVVYGYTF

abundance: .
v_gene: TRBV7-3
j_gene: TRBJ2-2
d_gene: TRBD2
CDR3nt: TGTGCCAGCAGCTTAGACGGGAGGGTACCCGGGGAGCTGTTTTTT
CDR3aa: CASSLDGRVPGELFF

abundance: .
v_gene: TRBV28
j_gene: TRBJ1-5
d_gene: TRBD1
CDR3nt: TGTGCCAGCAGGCAGACAGGGTACGGGCAGCCCCAGCATTTT
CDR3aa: CASRQTGYGQPQHF

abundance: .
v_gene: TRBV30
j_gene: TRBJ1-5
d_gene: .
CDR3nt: TGTGCCTGGAGTTCACCCTCCAGTTGGAATCAGCCCCAGCATTTT
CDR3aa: CAWSSPSSWNQPQHF

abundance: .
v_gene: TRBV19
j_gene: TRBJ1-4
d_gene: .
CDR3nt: TGTGCCAGTAGGATGGCAGGGGTCGAAAAACTGTTTTTT
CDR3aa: CASRMAGVEKLFF

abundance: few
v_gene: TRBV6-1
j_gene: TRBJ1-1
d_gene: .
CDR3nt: TGTGCCAGCAGTGAAGAGGGGAAAGCTTTCTTT
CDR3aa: CASSEEGKAFF

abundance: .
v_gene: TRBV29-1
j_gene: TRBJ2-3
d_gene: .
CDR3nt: TGCAGCGTTGCCAGTAGCACAGATACGCAGTATTTT
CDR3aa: CSVASSTDTQYF

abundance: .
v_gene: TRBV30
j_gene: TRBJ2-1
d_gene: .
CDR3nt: TGTGCCTGGGGGGCCAATGAGCAGTTCTTC
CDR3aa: CAWGANEQFF

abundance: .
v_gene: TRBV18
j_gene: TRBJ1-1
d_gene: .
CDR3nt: TGTGCCAGCTCACCACCAAGTAGGGGTACTGAAGCTTTCTTT
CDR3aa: CASSPPSRGTEAFF

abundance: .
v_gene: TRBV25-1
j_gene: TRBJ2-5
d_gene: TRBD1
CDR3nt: TGTGCCAGCAGTGGCGGACAGGGGGCCTTAAGTGGCGAGACCCAGTACTTC
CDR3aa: CASSGGQGALSGETQYF

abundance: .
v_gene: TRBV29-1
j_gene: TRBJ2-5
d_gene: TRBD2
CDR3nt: TGCAGCGTTGTAAAAGCGGGAGAGCCAGAGACCCAGTACTTC
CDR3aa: CSVVKAGEPETQYF

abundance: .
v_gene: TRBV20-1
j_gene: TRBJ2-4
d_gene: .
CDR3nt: TGCAGTGCTAGAGCGCTCCAGCGGTACTTC
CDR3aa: CSARALQRYF

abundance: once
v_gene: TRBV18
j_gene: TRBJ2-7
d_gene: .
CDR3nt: TGTGCCAGCTCGGCCGGGACTTCCTACGAGCAGTACTTC
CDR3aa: CASSAGTSYEQYF

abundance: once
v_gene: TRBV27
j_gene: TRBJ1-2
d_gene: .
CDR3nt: TGTGCCAGCAGTTCACAATCAACACCAGTGTATGGCTACACCTTC
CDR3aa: CASSSQSTPVYGYTF

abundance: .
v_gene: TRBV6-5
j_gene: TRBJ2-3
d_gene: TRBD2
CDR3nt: TGTGCCAGCAGACTAGCGGGATGGGGCACAGATACGCAGTATTTT
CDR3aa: CASRLAGWGTDTQYF

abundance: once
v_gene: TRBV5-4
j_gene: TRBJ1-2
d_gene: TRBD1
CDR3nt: TGTGCCAGCAGCCCGACAGGGGCGCGTGGCTACACCTTC
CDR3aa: CASSPTGARGYTF

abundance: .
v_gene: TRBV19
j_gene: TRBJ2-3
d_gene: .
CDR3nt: TGTGCCAGTAGTATAGGATCCGGGTGGAGCCCAGATACGCAGTATTTT
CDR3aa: CASSIGSGWSPDTQYF

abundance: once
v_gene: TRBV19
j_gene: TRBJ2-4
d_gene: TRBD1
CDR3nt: TGTGCCAGTTCATTAATCGGGGACAGGGGTAAAAACATTCAGTACTTC
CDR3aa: CASSLIGDRGKNIQYF

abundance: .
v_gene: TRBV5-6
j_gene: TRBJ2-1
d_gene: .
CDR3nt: TGTGCCAGCAGCTCGCAATACGCGCACAATGAGCAGTTCTTC
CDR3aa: CASSSQYAHNEQFF

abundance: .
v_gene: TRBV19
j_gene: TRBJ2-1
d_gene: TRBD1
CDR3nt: TGTGCCAGTAGCCTACGCGCGGGACAGGGGCAGGGTGAGCAGTTCTTC
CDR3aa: CASSLRAGQGQGEQFF

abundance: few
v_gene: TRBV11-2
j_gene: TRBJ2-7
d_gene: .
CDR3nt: TGTGCCAGCAGCCTGAATCGGGAGGAGCAGTACTTC
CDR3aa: CASSLNREEQYF

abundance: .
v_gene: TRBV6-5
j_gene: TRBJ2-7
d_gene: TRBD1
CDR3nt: TGTGCCAGCATCCGGACAGGGGGCTACGAGCAGTACTTC
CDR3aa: CASIRTGGYEQYF

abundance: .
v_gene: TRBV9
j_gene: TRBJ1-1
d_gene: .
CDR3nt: TGTGCCAGCAGCGTAGCTTTGGGGGCGGGCACTGAAGCTTTCTTT
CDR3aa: CASSVALGAGTEAFF

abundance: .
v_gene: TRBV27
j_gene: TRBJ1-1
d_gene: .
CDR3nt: TGTGCCAGCAGAAGGGGAAACACTGAAGCTTTCTTT
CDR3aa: CASRRGNTEAFF